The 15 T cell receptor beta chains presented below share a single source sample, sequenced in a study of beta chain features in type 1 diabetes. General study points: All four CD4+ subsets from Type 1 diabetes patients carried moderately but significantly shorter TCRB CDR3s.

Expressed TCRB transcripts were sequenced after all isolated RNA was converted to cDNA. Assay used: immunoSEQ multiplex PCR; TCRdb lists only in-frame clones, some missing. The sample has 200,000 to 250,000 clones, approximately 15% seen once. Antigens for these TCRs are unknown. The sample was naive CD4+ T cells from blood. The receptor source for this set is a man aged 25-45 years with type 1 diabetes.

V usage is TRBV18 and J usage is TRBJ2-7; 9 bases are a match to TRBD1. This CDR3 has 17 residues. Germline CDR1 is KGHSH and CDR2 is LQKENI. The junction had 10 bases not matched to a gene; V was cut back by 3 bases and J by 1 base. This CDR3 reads CASSPDLGTGQSYEQYF. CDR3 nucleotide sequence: TGTGCCAGCTCACCGGACCTAGGGACAGGGCAATCCTACGAGCAGTACTTC.

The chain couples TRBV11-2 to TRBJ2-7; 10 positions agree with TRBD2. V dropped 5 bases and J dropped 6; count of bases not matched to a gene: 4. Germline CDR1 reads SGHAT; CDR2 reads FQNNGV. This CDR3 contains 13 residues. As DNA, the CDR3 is TGTGCCAGCAGCCCTGGGACTAGCGTCGAGCAGTACTTC. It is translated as CASSPGTSVEQYF.

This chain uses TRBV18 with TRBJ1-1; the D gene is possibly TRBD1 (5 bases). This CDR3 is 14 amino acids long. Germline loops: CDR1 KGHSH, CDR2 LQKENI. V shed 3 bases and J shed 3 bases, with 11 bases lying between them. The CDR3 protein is CASSPSRVDTEAFF. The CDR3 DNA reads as TGTGCCAGCTCACCTTCCAGGGTGGACACTGAAGCTTTCTTT.

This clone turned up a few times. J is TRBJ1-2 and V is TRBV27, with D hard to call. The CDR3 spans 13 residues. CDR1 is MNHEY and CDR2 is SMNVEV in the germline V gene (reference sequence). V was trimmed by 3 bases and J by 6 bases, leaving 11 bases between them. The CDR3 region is CASSLGVGNGYTF. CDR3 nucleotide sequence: TGTGCCAGCAGTTTGGGCGTGGGTAATGGCTACACCTTC.

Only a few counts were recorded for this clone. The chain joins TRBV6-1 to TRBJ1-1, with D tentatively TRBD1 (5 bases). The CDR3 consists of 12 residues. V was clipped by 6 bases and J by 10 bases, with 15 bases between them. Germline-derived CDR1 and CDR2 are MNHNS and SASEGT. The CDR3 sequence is CASRRQPKGAFF. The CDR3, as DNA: TGTGCCAGCAGGCGACAGCCCAAGGGAGCTTTCTTT.

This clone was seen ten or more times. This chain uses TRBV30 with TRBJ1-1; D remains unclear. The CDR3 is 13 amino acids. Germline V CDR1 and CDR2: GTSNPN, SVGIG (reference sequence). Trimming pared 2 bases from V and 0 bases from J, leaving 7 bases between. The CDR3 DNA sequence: TGTGCCTGGAGTTACGGGTTGAACACTGAAGCTTTCTTT. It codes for CAWSYGLNTEAFF.

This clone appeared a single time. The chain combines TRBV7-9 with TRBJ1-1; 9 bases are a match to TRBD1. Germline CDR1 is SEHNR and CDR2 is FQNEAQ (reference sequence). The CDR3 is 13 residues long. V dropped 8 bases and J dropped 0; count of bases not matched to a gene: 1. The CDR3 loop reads CASGTGMNTEAFF. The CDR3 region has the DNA TGTGCCAGCGGGACAGGGATGAACACTGAAGCTTTCTTT. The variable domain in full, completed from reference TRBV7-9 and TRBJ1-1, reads DTGVSQNPRHKITKRGQNVTFRCDPISEHNRLYWYRQTLGQGPEFLTYFQNEAQLEKSRLLSDRFSAERPKGSFSTLEIQRTEQGDSAMYLCASGTGMNTEAFFGQGTRLTVV.

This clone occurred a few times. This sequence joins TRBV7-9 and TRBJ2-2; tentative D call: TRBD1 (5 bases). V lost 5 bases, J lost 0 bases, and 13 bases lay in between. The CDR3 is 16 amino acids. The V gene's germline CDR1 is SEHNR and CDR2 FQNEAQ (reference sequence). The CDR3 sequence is CASSLWGPANTGELFF. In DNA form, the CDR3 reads TGTGCCAGCAGCCTTTGGGGCCCAGCGAACACCGGGGAGCTGTTTTTT. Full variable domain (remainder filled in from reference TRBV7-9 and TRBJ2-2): DTGVSQNPRHKITKRGQNVTFRCDPISEHNRLYWYRQTLGQGPEFLTYFQNEAQLEKSRLLSDRFSAERPKGSFSTLEIQRTEQGDSAMYLCASSLWGPANTGELFFGEGSRLTVL.

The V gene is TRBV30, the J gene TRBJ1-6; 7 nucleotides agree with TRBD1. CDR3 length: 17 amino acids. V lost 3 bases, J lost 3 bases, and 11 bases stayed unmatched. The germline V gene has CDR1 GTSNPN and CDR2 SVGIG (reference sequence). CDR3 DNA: TGTGCCTGGAGCACCGACAGGGTATTTGGCTATAATTCACCCCTCCACTTT. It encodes CAWSTDRVFGYNSPLHF.

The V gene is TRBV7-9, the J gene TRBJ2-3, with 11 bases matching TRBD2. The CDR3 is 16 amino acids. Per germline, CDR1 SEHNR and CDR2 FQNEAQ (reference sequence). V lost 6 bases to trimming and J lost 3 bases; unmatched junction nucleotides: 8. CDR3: CASRPLAGGGTDTQYF. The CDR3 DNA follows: TGTGCCAGCAGGCCTCTAGCGGGAGGAGGGACAGATACGCAGTATTTT.

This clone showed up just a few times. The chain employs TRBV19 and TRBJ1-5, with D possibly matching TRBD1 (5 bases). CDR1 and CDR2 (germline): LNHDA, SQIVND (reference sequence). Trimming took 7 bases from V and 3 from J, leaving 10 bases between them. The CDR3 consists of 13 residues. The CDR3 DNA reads TGTGCCAGTAACGACAGATACAATCAGCCCCAGCATTTT. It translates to CASNDRYNQPQHF.

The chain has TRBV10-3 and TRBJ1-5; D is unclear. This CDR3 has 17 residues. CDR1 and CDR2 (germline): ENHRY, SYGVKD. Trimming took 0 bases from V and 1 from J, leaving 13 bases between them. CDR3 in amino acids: CAISESRTFGSNQPQHF. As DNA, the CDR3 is TGTGCCATCAGTGAGTCTCGGACTTTCGGAAGCAATCAGCCCCAGCATTTT.

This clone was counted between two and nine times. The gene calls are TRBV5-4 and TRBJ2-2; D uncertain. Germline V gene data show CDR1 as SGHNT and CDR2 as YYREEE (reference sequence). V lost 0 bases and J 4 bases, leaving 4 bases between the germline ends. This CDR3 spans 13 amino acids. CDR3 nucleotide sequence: TGTGCCAGCAGCTTGGCCTCCACCGGGGAGCTGTTTTTT. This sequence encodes CASSLASTGELFF. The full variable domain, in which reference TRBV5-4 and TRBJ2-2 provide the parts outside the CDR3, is ETGVTQSPTHLIKTRGQQVTLRCSSQSGHNTVSWYQQALGQGPQFIFQYYREEENGRGNFPPRFSGLQFPNYSSELNVNALELDDSALYLCASSLASTGELFFGEGSRLTVL.

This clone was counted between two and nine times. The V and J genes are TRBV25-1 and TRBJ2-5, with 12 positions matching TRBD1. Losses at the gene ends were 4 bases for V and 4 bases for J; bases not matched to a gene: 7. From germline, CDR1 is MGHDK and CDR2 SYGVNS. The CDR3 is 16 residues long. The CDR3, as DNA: TGTGCCAGCAGTGGGCCGGGACAGGGGGCCGGAGAGACCCAGTACTTC. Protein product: CASSGPGQGAGETQYF.

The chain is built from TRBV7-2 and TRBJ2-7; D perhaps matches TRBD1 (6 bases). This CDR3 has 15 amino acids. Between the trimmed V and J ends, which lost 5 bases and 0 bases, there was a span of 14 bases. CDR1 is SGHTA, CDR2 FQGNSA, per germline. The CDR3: CASSAQGGPSYEQYF. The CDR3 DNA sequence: TGTGCCAGCAGCGCACAGGGCGGCCCCTCCTACGAGCAGTACTTC. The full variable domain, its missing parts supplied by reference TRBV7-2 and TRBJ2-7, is GAGVSQSPSNKVTEKGKDVELRCDPISGHTALYWYRQSLGQGLEFLIYFQGNSAPDKSGLPSDRFSAERTGGSVSTLTIQRTQQEDSAVYLCASSAQGGPSYEQYFGPGTRLTVT.